Shown below are 24 T cell receptor beta chains from a single sample sequenced in a study of response to subunit inactivated influenza vaccine. Using its own MiXCR run on the RT-PCR reads, TCRdb lists one record per CDR3 protein. This sample has 650,000 to 800,000 distinct CDR3 sequences, with about 15% found just once. The specimen comprised PBMCs from blood, sampled 14 to 15 days before vaccination. Receptor source: a man aged 50-60 years who received an inactivated influenza vaccine.

This clonotype turned up a few times. The chain has TRBV14 and TRBJ2-7, with unresolved D. Per the germline V gene, CDR1 is SGHDN and CDR2 is FVKESK. Between the trimmed V and J ends, which lost 5 bases and 2 bases, there was a span of 10 bases. The CDR3 runs to 13 residues. Here the CDR3 reads CASSEGHTYEQYF. The CDR3 nucleotides read TGTGCCAGCAGCGAAGGGCACACCTACGAGCAGTACTTC.

The rearrangement uses TRBV7-9 and TRBJ2-3; 10 bases match TRBD2. In germline, CDR1 is SEHNR, CDR2 FQNEAQ (reference sequence). The CDR3 covers 17 residues. V lost 6 bases, J lost 4 bases, and 13 bases stayed unmatched. CDR3 region: CASSPRPIAGGPDTQYF. Here the CDR3 DNA reads TGTGCCAGCAGTCCGAGACCTATAGCGGGGGGTCCAGATACGCAGTATTTT.

There are many counts of this clonotype. The CDR3 is CASSLLKNTEAFF. CDR3 nucleotide sequence: TGTGCCAGCAGTTTATTAAAGAACACTGAAGCTTTCTTT. V and J are TRBV12-3 or TRBV12-4 and TRBJ1-1, with D uncertain. Trimming left V 2 bases short and J 1 base short, with 5 bases between. This CDR3 spans 13 amino acids.

The table lists this clonotype with a few counts. The rearrangement joins TRBV5-5 to TRBJ1-1; D call uncertain. Germline V gene sequence: CDR1 SGHKS, CDR2 YYEKEE (reference sequence). Deletions cut 0 bases from V and 8 bases from J, with 11 bases between. This CDR3 is built from 13 residues. The CDR3 here is CASSLGGSSEAFF. For the CDR3, the DNA is TGTGCCAGCAGCTTGGGGGGTTCTTCCGAAGCTTTCTTT.

This clonotype occurred once. The conserved phenylalanine or tryptophan is not found at the CDR3 terminus, so this likely reflects a read error. This chain connects TRBV2 to TRBJ2-1, with D unresolved. The CDR3 is 13 amino acids. Germline V gives CDR1 SNHLY, CDR2 FYNNEI. V shed 3 bases and J shed 4 bases, with 7 bases lying between them. Written as DNA, the CDR3 is TGTGCCAGCAGTGAGGCGGTTTACAATGAGCAGTTCTGT. It yields the protein CASSEAVYNEQFC.

This clonotype was observed a few times. The gene calls are TRBV20-1 and TRBJ2-5; no reliable D call. The CDR3 contains 14 residues. Germline-derived CDR1 and CDR2 are DFQATT and SNEGSKA (reference sequence). V shed 3 bases and J shed 2 bases, with 13 bases lying between them. CDR3 nucleotides: TGCAGTGCTAGCCTAGGGTTAGGGCAAGAGACCCAGTACTTC. Encoded protein: CSASLGLGQETQYF.

This clonotype was seen a handful of times. This chain links TRBV11-2 with TRBJ2-3; 10 positions match TRBD2. CDR1 is SGHAT, CDR2 FQNNGV, per germline. The CDR3 is 17 amino acids. V trimming: 5 bases; J trimming: 4 bases; junction bases outside the gene matches: 12. As DNA, the CDR3 is TGTGCCAGCAGCCGTCCTACTAGCGGGGCTAGCGCAGATACGCAGTATTTT. Its protein is CASSRPTSGASADTQYF.

This clonotype was seen ten or more times. The CDR3 DNA sequence: TGTGCCACCATGGACAGTTACAATGAGCAGTTCTTC. Amino acids: CATMDSYNEQFF. The genes are TRBV24-1 and TRBJ2-1; TRBD1 is a possible D gene (6 bases). Per germline, CDR1 KGHDR and CDR2 SFDVKD. CDR3 size: 12 residues. V dropped 8 bases and J dropped 4 bases, with 8 bases sitting between them.

In its sample, this clonotype was seen many times. The rearrangement links TRBV30 to TRBJ2-1; D uncertain. This CDR3 is 11 amino acids long. V lost 1 base to trimming and J lost 8 bases, with 6 bases between them. Germline CDR1 and CDR2: GTSNPN and SVGIG (reference sequence). The CDR3 protein is CAWSGQYEQFF. The CDR3 coding sequence is TGTGCCTGGAGTGGTCAATATGAGCAGTTCTTC.

This clonotype was counted many times. CDR3 sequence reads: CASSASGIYEQYF. DNA for the CDR3: TGTGCCAGCAGCGCTAGCGGAATCTACGAGCAGTACTTC. The chain combines TRBV27 with TRBJ2-7; 7 nucleotides line up with TRBD2. The germline CDR1 and CDR2 sequences are MNHEY and SMNVEV (reference sequence). The J segment lost 3 bases and the V segment lost 6 bases, leaving 5 bases of the junction unmatched. CDR3 length: 13 residues.

V gene TRBV20-1 combines with J gene TRBJ2-3, with 7 bases aligning to TRBD2. In germline, CDR1 is DFQATT, CDR2 SNEGSKA (reference sequence). This CDR3 has 15 amino acids. V dropped 3 bases and J dropped 3; count of bases not matched to a gene: 9. This CDR3 is CSASPSSGDTDTQYF. As DNA, the CDR3 is TGCAGTGCTAGCCCCTCTAGCGGCGATACAGATACGCAGTATTTT.

The chain links TRBV20-1 to TRBJ2-7, with D unresolved. V lost 2 bases, J lost 4 bases, and 6 bases lay in between. The CDR3 is 11 amino acids. Germline V gene lookup returns CDR1 DFQATT and CDR2 SNEGSKA (reference sequence). The CDR3 region has the DNA TGCAGTGCTAGAATCGCATACGAGCAGTACTTC. Amino acids: CSARIAYEQYF.

V is TRBV6-2 or TRBV6-3 and J is TRBJ2-2, with D unresolved. V was pared by 8 bases and J by 6 bases, with 13 bases between. This CDR3 has 13 amino acids. Germline CDR1 reads MNHEY; CDR2 reads SVGEGT. The CDR3 is CASLRRPSGELFF. DNA of the CDR3: TGTGCCAGCCTTAGAAGGCCCTCCGGGGAGCTGTTTTTT.

Here the CDR3 DNA reads TGTGCCGGCCGCGGGGGGCAAGAGACCCAGTACTTC. Amino acids: CAGRGGQETQYF. This chain links TRBV7-9 with TRBJ2-5; 8 nucleotides match TRBD2. Trimming took 11 bases from V and 2 from J; bases not matched to a gene: 4. Per the germline V gene, CDR1 is SEHNR and CDR2 is FQNEAQ (reference sequence). The CDR3 loop spans 12 amino acids.

In its sample, this clonotype was seen a few times. V gene TRBV7-8 combines with J gene TRBJ2-2, with D tentatively TRBD2 (6 bases). In germline, CDR1 is SGHVS, CDR2 FQNEAQ. This CDR3 has 15 amino acids. V was trimmed by 1 base and J by 5 bases, leaving 11 bases between them. The CDR3 nucleotides read TGTGCCAGCAGCTTAGAATTGGGGAGGACCGGGGAGCTGTTTTTT. Translation: CASSLELGRTGELFF.

This sequence joins TRBV7-2 and TRBJ2-1; weak D call: TRBD1 (5 bases). V lost 8 bases to trimming and J lost 11 bases, with 22 bases between them. From germline, CDR1 is SGHTA and CDR2 FQGNSA. This CDR3 has 14 residues. CDR3 sequence reads: CASHSLQELWKQFF. In DNA form, the CDR3 reads TGTGCCAGCCACTCGTTACAGGAGCTTTGGAAGCAGTTCTTC. Using reference TRBV7-2 and TRBJ2-1 for the parts outside the CDR3, the full variable domain is GAGVSQSPSNKVTEKGKDVELRCDPISGHTALYWYRQSLGQGLEFLIYFQGNSAPDKSGLPSDRFSAERTGGSVSTLTIQRTQQEDSAVYLCASHSLQELWKQFFGPGTRLTVL.

The sample holds many counts of this clonotype. The junction shows a germline mismatch at one end, possibly a read error. The V call is TRBV5-1, the J call TRBJ2-3; the D call may be TRBD1 or TRBD2 (5 bases each). Germline V gene sequence: CDR1 SGHRS, CDR2 YFSETQ. The CDR3 spans 15 residues. The DNA of the CDR3 is TGTGCCAGCAGTCCGGAGAGGGGAAGCACAGATACGCAGTATTTT. Protein product: CASSPERGSTDTQYF. Complete variable domain (other parts from reference TRBV5-1 and TRBJ2-3): KAGVTQTPRYLIKTRGQQVTLSCSPISGHRSVSWYQQTPGQGLQFLFEYFSETQRNKGNFPGRFSGRQFSNSRSEMNVSTLELGDSALYLCASSPERGSTDTQYFGPGTRLTVL.

This clonotype was counted a single time. The genes are TRBV7-6 and TRBJ1-2; D call uncertain. CDR1 and CDR2 from the germline V gene are SGHVS and FNYEAQ. The V gene lost 5 bases and the J gene lost 0 bases, with 19 bases spanning the gap. This CDR3 region has 17 residues. CDR3 sequence: CASSPPPWQDANYGYTF. The CDR3 DNA is TGTGCCAGCAGCCCACCCCCGTGGCAGGATGCTAACTATGGCTACACCTTC.

This clonotype has only a few counts. This chain connects TRBV30 to TRBJ2-2; TRBD1 is a possible D gene (8 bases). This CDR3 has 14 amino acids. CDR1 and CDR2 (germline): GTSNPN, SVGIG (reference sequence). V was trimmed by 5 bases and J by 6 bases, leaving 16 bases between them. This CDR3 is CAWDGQGGAGELFF. The DNA for the CDR3 is TGTGCCTGGGATGGACAGGGAGGGGCCGGGGAGCTGTTTTTT.

The chain combines TRBV18 with TRBJ2-7; unclear D gene. This CDR3 has 12 amino acids. V lost 6 bases to trimming and J lost 5 bases, with 11 bases between them. The germline gives CDR1 KGHSH, CDR2 LQKENI. The CDR3 reads CASSPSFHEQYF. CDR3 nucleotide sequence: TGTGCCAGCTCTCCCAGCTTTCACGAGCAGTACTTC.

The CDR3 region is CASSPTLNSIVEQYF. The CDR3 DNA reads as TGTGCCAGCAGTCCCACCCTAAATTCAATCGTCGAGCAGTACTTC. This chain connects TRBV6-1 to TRBJ2-7, with unresolved D. CDR1 and CDR2 from the germline V gene are MNHNS and SASEGT. Deletions cut 5 bases from V and 6 bases from J, with 20 bases between. The CDR3 loop spans 15 amino acids.

Only a few counts were recorded for this clonotype. This chain joins TRBV29-1 and TRBJ1-2, with 9 bases identical to TRBD1. The germline V gene has CDR1 SQVTM and CDR2 ANQGSEA. V lost 6 bases to trimming and J lost 1 base; unmatched junction nucleotides: 6. The CDR3 has 14 residues. The CDR3 DNA reads TGCAGCGTGGTAGGGACAGGGCATAACTATGGCTACACCTTC. Translation: CSVVGTGHNYGYTF.

This clonotype was observed once. A single base separates this from a much larger clone, so it may be a read error. The chain uses TRBV12-3 or TRBV12-4 and TRBJ2-2; 9 positions match TRBD1. This CDR3 contains 15 residues. V lost 10 bases and J lost 4; bases outside the gene matches: 10. CDR3 protein: CANRSGQGFTGELFF. In DNA, the CDR3 is TGTGCCAACAGATCGGGACAGGGATTCACCGGGGAGCTGTTTTTT.

The chain is built from TRBV10-3 and TRBJ2-3; possibly TRBD2 for D (5 bases). This CDR3 has 13 residues. V shed 11 bases and J shed 6 bases, with 18 bases lying between them. Germline V CDR1 and CDR2: ENHRY, SYGVKD. CDR3 region: CASGPGSVDTQYF. The CDR3 DNA is TGTGCCTCCGGACCGGGAAGTGTCGATACGCAGTATTTT.